This T cell receptor (beta chain) was captured by sequencing in a study of blood T cells in healthy people across ages. Study-level findings and limits: Correlation between TCR beta diversity and naive T cell percentage was strong. The study lacked donor CMV status, which possibly confounded expanded clonotype changes. PBMCs went unsorted, and a conclusive naive versus antigen-experienced comparison was therefore prevented.

For this clonotype: Its matching antigen is unknown.

Each donor's blood draw was around 9.2 milliliters of peripheral blood. A second PCR of roughly 7 to 11 cycles used a sample-barcoded 5' primer and a J-beta primer mix. TCRdb reprocessed the 5' RACE reads via MiXCR and lists one record per CDR3 protein. The sample records approximately 320,000 distinct CDR3 sequences, roughly 26% being singletons. In germline, CDR1 is SGHTA, CDR2 FQGNSA. V shed 5 bases and J 5 bases; nucleotides not matched to a gene: 9. The CDR3 contains 15 residues. This sequence joins TRBV7-2 and TRBJ2-3, with 8 nucleotides matching TRBD2. This TCR was recovered from a woman between 65 and 79 years old in good health. Material: blood. CDR3 sequence reads: CASSPSSLAGDTQYF. The DNA of the CDR3 is TGTGCCAGCAGCCCCAGTTCCCTAGCGGGAGATACGCAGTATTTT.